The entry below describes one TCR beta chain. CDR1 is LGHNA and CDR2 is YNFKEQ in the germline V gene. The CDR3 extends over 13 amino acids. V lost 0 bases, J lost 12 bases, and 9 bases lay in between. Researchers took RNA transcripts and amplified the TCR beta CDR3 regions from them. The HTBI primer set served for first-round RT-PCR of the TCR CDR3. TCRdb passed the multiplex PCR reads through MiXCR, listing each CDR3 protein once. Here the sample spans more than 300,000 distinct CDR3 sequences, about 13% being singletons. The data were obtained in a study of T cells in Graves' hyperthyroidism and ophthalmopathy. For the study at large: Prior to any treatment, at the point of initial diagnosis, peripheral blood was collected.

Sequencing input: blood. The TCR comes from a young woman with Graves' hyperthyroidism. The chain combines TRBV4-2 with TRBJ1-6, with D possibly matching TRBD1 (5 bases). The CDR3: CASSQDGGEPLHF. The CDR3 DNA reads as TGTGCCAGCAGCCAAGACGGGGGGGAACCCCTCCACTTT.